One and the same sample provided the 32 T cell receptor beta chains below, sequenced in a study of blood T cell repertoires in COVID-19. This table comes from immunoSEQ multiplex PCR, and its TCRdb copy is limited to in-frame clones, with some not included. Among about 23,000 clones listed, approximately 90% were seen once. Sample: peripheral blood. All receptors derive from a woman older than 75 with active COVID-19.

In this sample, this clone turned up a few times. The chain uses TRBV30 and TRBJ1-1; TRBD1 matches at 12 bases. CDR1 GTSNPN and CDR2 SVGIG come from the germline V gene (reference sequence). CDR3 length: 15 amino acids. The J segment lost 10 bases and the V segment lost 0 bases, leaving 9 bases of the junction unmatched. The CDR3 nucleotides are TGTGCCTGGAGTGTAGGCATAGGGGACAGGGGGCGAGCTTTCTTT. It translates to CAWSVGIGDRGRAFF.

J is TRBJ2-2 and V is TRBV5-1; 9 bases map to TRBD2. In germline, CDR1 is SGHRS, CDR2 YFSETQ. Losses at the gene ends were 2 bases for V and 4 bases for J; bases not matched to a gene: 6. This CDR3 has 16 amino acids. The CDR3 loop is CASSFQRGDGTGELFF. DNA for the CDR3: TGCGCCAGCAGCTTTCAGCGGGGGGACGGCACCGGGGAGCTGTTTTTT.

V gene TRBV3-1 (or the pseudogene TRBV3-2) combines with J gene TRBJ1-6, with TRBD1 identical over 8 bases. Germline V CDR1 and CDR2: LGHDT, YNNKEL (reference sequence). V trimming: 4 bases; J trimming: 6 bases; junction bases outside the gene matches: 8. The CDR3 extends over 16 amino acids. The CDR3 loop is CASSPLGTGSNSPLHF. Here the CDR3 DNA reads TGTGCCAGCAGCCCCCTCGGGACAGGTAGTAATTCACCCCTCCACTTT.

The chain is built from TRBV7-6 and TRBJ2-7, with D hard to call. Germline values: CDR1 SGHVS, CDR2 FNYEAQ. CDR3 length: 13 amino acids. Trimming removed 4 bases at V and 3 bases at J, with 10 bases between. The CDR3 DNA sequence: TGTGCCAGCAGCTCCTTAACCAGCTACGAGCAGTACTTC. It specifies CASSSLTSYEQYF.

The rearrangement uses TRBV3-1 (or the pseudogene TRBV3-2) and TRBJ1-6; D unclear. Germline-derived CDR1 and CDR2 are LGHDT and YNNKEL (reference sequence). The CDR3 is 14 residues long. Trimming removed 3 bases at V and 7 bases at J, with 10 bases between. CDR3 in DNA: TGTGCCAGCAGCCAGGCCCCGGGGAATTCACCCCTCCACTTT. It yields the protein CASSQAPGNSPLHF.

The chain is built from TRBV6-2 or TRBV6-3 and TRBJ2-1; TRBD2 might be the D (7 bases). From germline, CDR1 is MNHEY and CDR2 SVGEGT. This CDR3 region has 14 residues. V was clipped by 2 bases and J by 8 bases, with 13 bases between them. CDR3: CASSYTGGAHEQFF. Written as DNA, the CDR3 is TGTGCCAGCAGTTACACGGGGGGCGCCCATGAGCAGTTCTTC.

This clone was counted a few times. The chain employs TRBV7-2 and TRBJ2-7; the match to TRBD2 covers 8 bases. CDR1 and CDR2 from the germline V gene are SGHTA and FQGNSA. V lost 4 bases and J lost 3; bases outside the gene matches: 8. The CDR3 sequence is 15 residues long. Here the CDR3 reads CASSSPLGTSYEQYF. In DNA form, the CDR3 reads TGTGCCAGCAGCTCTCCCTTGGGGACTAGCTACGAGCAGTACTTC.

This rearrangement joins TRBV6-2 or TRBV6-3 to TRBJ2-7; 9 positions match TRBD1. CDR1 and CDR2 from the germline V gene are MNHEY and SVGEGT. This CDR3 is 16 amino acids long. V lost 4 bases, J lost 0 bases, and 7 bases stayed unmatched. CDR3 residues: CASSSRRDRVSYEQYF. CDR3 DNA sequence: TGTGCCAGCAGTTCGCGCCGGGACAGGGTCTCCTACGAGCAGTACTTC.

This sequence joins TRBV14 and TRBJ2-5; D perhaps matches TRBD1 (5 bases). Germline values: CDR1 SGHDN, CDR2 FVKESK. V was clipped by 4 bases and J by 2 bases, with 11 bases between them. The CDR3 length is 14 residues. CDR3 bases: TGTGCCAGCAGCCCCCAGGGTAGGCAAGAGACCCAGTACTTC. Translating it yields CASSPQGRQETQYF.

The rearrangement links TRBV10-2 to TRBJ1-3; D remains ambiguous. Germline V gene sequence: CDR1 WSHSY, CDR2 SAAADI. The CDR3 consists of 13 residues. V was cut by 4 bases and J by 2 bases, with 6 bases left in between. CDR3 nucleotides: TGCGCCAGCAGTGGGGGAGCTGGAAACACCATATATTTT. Its protein product is CASSGGAGNTIYF.

The V call is TRBV6-2 or TRBV6-3, the J call TRBJ2-7; 8 positions match TRBD2. J gave up 2 bases and V 2 bases, and 11 bases lay outside the gene matches. Germline V CDR1 and CDR2: MNHEY, SVGEGT. The CDR3 is made up of 17 amino acids. The DNA of the CDR3 is TGTGCCAGCAGTTACCTCGAACGGGGGGGCATCCCCTACGAGCAGTACTTC. Its translation is CASSYLERGGIPYEQYF.

The count of this clone is one. This sequence joins TRBV7-9 and TRBJ1-2; tentative D call: TRBD1 (5 bases). From germline, CDR1 is SEHNR and CDR2 FQNEAQ (reference sequence). The V and J ends lost 4 bases and 2 bases respectively, with 8 bases between them. The length of the CDR3 is 13 residues. CDR3 in DNA: TGTGCCAGCAGCTCAGGGCCCAACTATGGCTACACCTTC. Translated: CASSSGPNYGYTF.

V and J are TRBV7-2 and TRBJ2-3; D uncertain. Trimming took 5 bases from V and 5 from J, leaving 5 bases between them. Per the germline V gene, CDR1 is SGHTA and CDR2 is FQGNSA. The CDR3 has 11 residues. DNA of the CDR3: TGTGCCAGCAGCAACAGAGATACGCAGTATTTT. Its protein is CASSNRDTQYF.

This clone was seen only a few times. The gene calls are TRBV6-5 and TRBJ2-3, with a weak D call TRBD1 (6 bases). V was trimmed by 4 bases and J by 5 bases, leaving 10 bases between them. Germline-derived CDR1 and CDR2 are MNHEY and SVGAGI. This CDR3 has 13 residues. CDR3 sequence reads: CASSSQGLDTQYF. The CDR3 DNA sequence: TGTGCCAGCAGTTCACAGGGCCTAGATACGCAGTATTTT.

The chain employs TRBV9 and TRBJ1-6; D is uncertain. The V gene's germline CDR1 is SGDLS and CDR2 YYNGEE. Trimming took off 0 bases at V and 5 bases at J, with 9 bases between the two ends. CDR3 length: 15 amino acids. The CDR3 loop is CASSVGGGDNSPLHF. CDR3 coding DNA: TGTGCCAGCAGCGTAGGTGGAGGCGATAATTCACCCCTCCACTTT.

The genes are TRBV20-1 and TRBJ2-1, with D possibly matching TRBD1 (6 bases). Germline V CDR1 and CDR2: DFQATT, SNEGSKA (reference sequence). With 6 bases removed from V and 7 bases from J, the gap between germline ends came to 10 bases. The CDR3 runs 11 residues. The CDR3 reads CSAPQGNEQFF. In DNA form, the CDR3 reads TGCAGTGCGCCACAGGGTAATGAGCAGTTCTTC.

The genes are TRBV4-3 and TRBJ1-2, with 8 bases matching TRBD1. J gave up 5 bases and V 2 bases, and 10 bases lay outside the gene matches. The CDR3 contains 16 residues. The germline CDR1 and CDR2 sequences are LGHNA and YSLEER. Here the CDR3 DNA reads TGCGCCAGCAGCCAACCCCCCGGGACAGGTATATATGGCTACACCTTC. This gives the protein CASSQPPGTGIYGYTF.

The chain is built from TRBV2 and TRBJ2-2, with a possible D match to TRBD2 (5 bases). The germline V gene has CDR1 SNHLY and CDR2 FYNNEI. This CDR3 region has 15 residues. V gave up 7 bases and J gave up 4 bases, with 16 bases separating them. The chain's CDR3 is CASNRGNALTGELFF. The CDR3 DNA reads as TGTGCCAGCAATAGAGGGAACGCTCTCACCGGGGAGCTGTTTTTT.

V usage is TRBV18 and J usage is TRBJ1-4, with D hard to call. The CDR3 length is 13 residues. With 4 bases removed from V and 8 bases from J, the gap between germline ends came to 11 bases. CDR1 KGHSH and CDR2 LQKENI come from the germline V gene. CDR3: CASSREAGEKLFF. The CDR3 DNA follows: TGTGCCAGCTCACGGGAAGCGGGCGAAAAACTGTTTTTT.

The chain has TRBV7-9 and TRBJ2-1; tentatively, D is TRBD1 (5 bases). V was shortened by 0 bases and J by 4 bases, with 7 bases between the two germline ends. The CDR3 extends over 14 amino acids. Germline CDR1 is SEHNR and CDR2 is FQNEAQ (reference sequence). The chain's CDR3 is CASSLARQYNEQFF. CDR3 in DNA: TGTGCCAGCAGCTTAGCGCGACAGTACAATGAGCAGTTCTTC.

The chain couples TRBV5-5 to TRBJ2-7; D not certain. This CDR3 has 13 amino acids. Trimming took 6 bases from V and 6 from J, leaving 16 bases between them. Germline V gives CDR1 SGHKS, CDR2 YYEKEE (reference sequence). Here the CDR3 reads CASTSRIDGEQYF. In DNA, the CDR3 is TGTGCCAGCACCTCCAGAATTGATGGCGAGCAGTACTTC. The full variable domain, rest sourced from reference TRBV5-5 and TRBJ2-7, is DAGVTQSPTHLIKTRGQQVTLRCSPISGHKSVSWYQQVLGQGPQFIFQYYEKEERGRGNFPDRFSARQFPNYSSELNVNALLLGDSALYLCASTSRIDGEQYFGPGTRLTVT.

The chain has TRBV9 and TRBJ2-4; the match to TRBD1 covers 9 bases. Germline CDR1 and CDR2: SGDLS and YYNGEE. V dropped 0 bases and J dropped 2; count of bases not matched to a gene: 6. The CDR3 loop spans 17 amino acids. The CDR3 DNA reads TGTGCCAGCAGCGTAGGTACAGGGGGCGAGACCAAAAACATTCAGTACTTC. It specifies CASSVGTGGETKNIQYF.

The V gene is TRBV29-1, the J gene TRBJ2-5; possibly TRBD1 for D (5 bases). With 6 bases removed from V and 5 bases from J, the gap between germline ends came to 16 bases. Per the germline V gene, CDR1 is SQVTM and CDR2 is ANQGSEA. The CDR3 loop spans 13 amino acids. CDR3 residues: CSVGDSQVETQYF. The CDR3 DNA is TGCAGCGTCGGCGACAGCCAAGTCGAGACCCAGTACTTC.

Only one count was recorded for this clone. V and J are TRBV3-1 (or the pseudogene TRBV3-2) and TRBJ2-1, with D hard to call. V gave up 4 bases and J gave up 0 bases, with 10 bases separating them. CDR1 is LGHDT, CDR2 YNNKEL, per germline (reference sequence). The length of the CDR3 is 15 residues. The CDR3, as DNA: TGTGCCAGCAGCCCTCCTGAGCCCTCCTACAATGAGCAGTTCTTC. Encoded protein: CASSPPEPSYNEQFF.

V and J are TRBV9 and TRBJ1-3, with TRBD1 as a possible D gene (5 bases). CDR3 length equals 15 residues. V was shortened by 2 bases and J by 0 bases, with 9 bases between the two germline ends. Germline lookup yields CDR1 SGDLS and CDR2 YYNGEE. CDR3 sequence reads: CASSVQGSSGNTIYF. The DNA for the CDR3 is TGTGCCAGCAGCGTTCAGGGTTCCTCTGGAAACACCATATATTTT.

The table lists this clone with a few counts. V and J are TRBV27 and TRBJ2-7, with D possibly matching TRBD2 (5 bases). Germline-derived CDR1 and CDR2 are MNHEY and SMNVEV (reference sequence). The CDR3 covers 11 residues. V lost 8 bases to trimming and J lost 1 base, with 6 bases between them. As DNA, the CDR3 is TGTGCCAGCCGGACTTCCTACGAGCAGTACTTC. As protein: CASRTSYEQYF.

The V gene is TRBV5-1, the J gene TRBJ2-1, with 11 bases fitting TRBD2. The CDR3 spans 15 residues. Trimming took 4 bases from V and 5 from J; bases not matched to a gene: 5. Germline CDR1 is SGHRS and CDR2 is YFSETQ. CDR3 residues: CASSPGTSGHNEQFF. The CDR3 coding sequence is TGCGCCAGCAGCCCCGGGACTAGCGGTCACAATGAGCAGTTCTTC.

The V and J genes are TRBV7-8 and TRBJ2-7; TRBD2 aligns across 9 bases. Germline V gene sequence: CDR1 SGHVS, CDR2 FQNEAQ. The CDR3 is made up of 15 amino acids. Trimming cost V 5 bases and J 2 bases; bases outside gene matches: 7. This chain's CDR3 is CASSHRTSVTYEQYF. DNA for the CDR3: TGTGCCAGCAGCCACAGGACTAGCGTCACCTACGAGCAGTACTTC.

The chain is built from TRBV19 and TRBJ1-5, with 7 positions matching TRBD1. The V and J ends lost 8 bases and 0 bases, in that order; junction bases with no gene match: 7. CDR1 is LNHDA, CDR2 SQIVND, per germline (reference sequence). This CDR3 contains 15 residues. The CDR3 DNA reads TGTGCCAGTTCACCAGGGGGAGGTAGCAATCAGCCCCAGCATTTT. Its translation: CASSPGGGSNQPQHF.

CDR3 coding DNA: TGTGCCAGCAGCCCTACAGGACAGATTAGCACAGATACGCAGTATTTT. This translates into CASSPTGQISTDTQYF. The rearrangement joins TRBV11-2 to TRBJ2-3, with D possibly TRBD1 on 6 matching bases. Germline CDR1 reads SGHAT; CDR2 reads FQNNGV. CDR3 length: 16 residues. Deletions cut 5 bases from V and 0 bases from J, with 15 bases between.

The CDR3 loop is CASSLVATGRSGTIYF. The CDR3 nucleotides read TGTGCCAGCAGCCTCGTCGCGACAGGTCGGAGCGGCACCATATATTTT. The chain has TRBV6-2 or TRBV6-3 and TRBJ1-3, with a possible D match to TRBD1 (6 bases). V lost 6 bases and J 9 bases, leaving 24 bases between the germline ends. The CDR3 totals 16 residues. Germline values: CDR1 MNHEY, CDR2 SVGEGT.

V gene TRBV7-9 combines with J gene TRBJ2-3, with a possible D match to TRBD2 (6 bases). With 10 bases removed from V and 2 bases from J, the gap between germline ends came to 16 bases. The CDR3 is 14 amino acids. Germline loops: CDR1 SEHNR, CDR2 FQNEAQ (reference sequence). CDR3 sequence reads: CATSDRGATDTQYF. Here the CDR3 DNA reads TGTGCCACCTCTGACCGCGGGGCCACAGATACGCAGTATTTT. Combining the CDR3 with reference TRBV7-9 and TRBJ2-3 gives the whole variable domain DTGVSQNPRHKITKRGQNVTFRCDPISEHNRLYWYRQTLGQGPEFLTYFQNEAQLEKSRLLSDRFSAERPKGSFSTLEIQRTEQGDSAMYLCATSDRGATDTQYFGPGTRLTVL.